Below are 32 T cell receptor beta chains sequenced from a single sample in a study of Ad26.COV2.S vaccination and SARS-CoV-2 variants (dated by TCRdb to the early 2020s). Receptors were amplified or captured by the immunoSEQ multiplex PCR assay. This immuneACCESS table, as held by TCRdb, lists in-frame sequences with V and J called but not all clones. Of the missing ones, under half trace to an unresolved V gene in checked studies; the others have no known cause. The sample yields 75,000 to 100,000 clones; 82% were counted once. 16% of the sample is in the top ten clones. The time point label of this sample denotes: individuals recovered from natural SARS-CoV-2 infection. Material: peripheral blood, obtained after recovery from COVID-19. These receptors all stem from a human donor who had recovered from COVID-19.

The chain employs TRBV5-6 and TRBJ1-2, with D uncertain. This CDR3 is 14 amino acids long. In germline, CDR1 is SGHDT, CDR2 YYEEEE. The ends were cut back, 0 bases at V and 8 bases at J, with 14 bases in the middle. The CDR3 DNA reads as TGTGCCAGCAGCTTGGCAAGCGGGTGGGGAGGCTACACCTTC. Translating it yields CASSLASGWGGYTF. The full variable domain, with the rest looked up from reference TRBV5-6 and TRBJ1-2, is DAGVTQSPTHLIKTRGQQVTLRCSPKSGHDTVSWYQQALGQGPQFIFQYYEEEERQRGNFPDRFSGHQFPNYSSELNVNALLLGDSALYLCASSLASGWGGYTFGSGTRLTVV.

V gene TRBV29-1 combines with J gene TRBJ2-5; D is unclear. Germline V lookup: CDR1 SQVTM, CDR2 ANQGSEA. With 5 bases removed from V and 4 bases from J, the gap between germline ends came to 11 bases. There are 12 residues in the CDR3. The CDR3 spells CSVLQRGETQYF. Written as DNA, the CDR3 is TGCAGCGTTTTACAGAGAGGAGAGACCCAGTACTTC.

The CDR3 bases are TGTGCCAGCAGCGTCTCCGGGACTAGCGGGAGGGGTGCCGGGGAGCTGTTTTTT. It yields the protein CASSVSGTSGRGAGELFF. The J gene is TRBJ2-2, the V gene TRBV7-2; TRBD2 agrees at 16 bases. CDR3 size: 18 residues. Germline CDR1 reads SGHTA; CDR2 reads FQGNSA. The trim removed 5 bases at V and 6 bases at J, leaving 9 bases unmatched.

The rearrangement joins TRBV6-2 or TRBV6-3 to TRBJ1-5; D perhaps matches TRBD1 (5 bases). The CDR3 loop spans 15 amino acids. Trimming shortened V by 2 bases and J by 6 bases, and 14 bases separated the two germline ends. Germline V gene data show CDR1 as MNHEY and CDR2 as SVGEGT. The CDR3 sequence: CASSYMQGGPQPQHF. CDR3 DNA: TGTGCCAGCAGTTACATGCAGGGTGGGCCTCAGCCCCAGCATTTT.

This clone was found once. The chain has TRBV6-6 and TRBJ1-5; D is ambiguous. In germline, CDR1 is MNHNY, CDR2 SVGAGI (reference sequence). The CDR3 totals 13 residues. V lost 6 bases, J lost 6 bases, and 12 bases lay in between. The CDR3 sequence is CASSVLKSQPQHF. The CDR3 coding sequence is TGTGCCAGCAGCGTACTTAAATCTCAGCCCCAGCATTTT.

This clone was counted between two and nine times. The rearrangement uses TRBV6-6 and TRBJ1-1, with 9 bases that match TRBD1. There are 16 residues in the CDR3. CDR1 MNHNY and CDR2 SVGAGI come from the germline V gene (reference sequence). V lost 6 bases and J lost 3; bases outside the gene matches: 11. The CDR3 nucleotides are TGTGCCAGCAGCCTGCTTATCGGGACAGGGCACACTGAAGCTTTCTTT. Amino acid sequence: CASSLLIGTGHTEAFF.

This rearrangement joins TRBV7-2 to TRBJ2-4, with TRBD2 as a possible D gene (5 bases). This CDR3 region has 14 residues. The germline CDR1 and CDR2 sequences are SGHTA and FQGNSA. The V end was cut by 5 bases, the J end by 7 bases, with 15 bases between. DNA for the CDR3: TGTGCCAGCAGCATTACTAGACTTGGGAACATTCAGTACTTC. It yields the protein CASSITRLGNIQYF.

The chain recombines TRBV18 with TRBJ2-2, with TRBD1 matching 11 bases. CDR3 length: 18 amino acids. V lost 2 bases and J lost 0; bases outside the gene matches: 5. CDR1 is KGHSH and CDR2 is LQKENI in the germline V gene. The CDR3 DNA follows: TGTGCCAGCTCACCAAGGGACAGGGGGAGAACGAACACCGGGGAGCTGTTTTTT. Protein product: CASSPRDRGRTNTGELFF.

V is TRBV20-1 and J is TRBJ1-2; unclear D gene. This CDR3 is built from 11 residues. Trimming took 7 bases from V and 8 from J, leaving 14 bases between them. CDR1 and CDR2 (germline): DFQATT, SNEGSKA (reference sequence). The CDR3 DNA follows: TGCAGTGGTCCCCGAGCCAGGGGCTACACCTTC. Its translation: CSGPRARGYTF.

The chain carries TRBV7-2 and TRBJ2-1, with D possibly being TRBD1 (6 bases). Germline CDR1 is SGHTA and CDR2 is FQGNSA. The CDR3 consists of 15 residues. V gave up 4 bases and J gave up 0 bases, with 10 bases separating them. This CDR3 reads CASSSDSSSYNEQFF. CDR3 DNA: TGTGCCAGCAGCTCGGACAGCAGCTCCTACAATGAGCAGTTCTTC.

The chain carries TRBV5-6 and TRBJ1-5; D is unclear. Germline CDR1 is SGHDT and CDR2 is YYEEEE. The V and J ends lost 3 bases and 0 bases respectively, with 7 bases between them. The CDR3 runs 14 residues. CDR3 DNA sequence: TGTGCCAGCAGCTCCCAGGTTAGCAATCAGCCCCAGCATTTT. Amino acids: CASSSQVSNQPQHF.

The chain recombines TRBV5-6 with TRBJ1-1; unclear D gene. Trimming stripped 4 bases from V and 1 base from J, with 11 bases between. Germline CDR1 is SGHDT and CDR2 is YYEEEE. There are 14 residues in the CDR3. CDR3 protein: CASSRSVGNTEAFF. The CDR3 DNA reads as TGTGCCAGCAGCAGGTCCGTAGGGAACACTGAAGCTTTCTTT.

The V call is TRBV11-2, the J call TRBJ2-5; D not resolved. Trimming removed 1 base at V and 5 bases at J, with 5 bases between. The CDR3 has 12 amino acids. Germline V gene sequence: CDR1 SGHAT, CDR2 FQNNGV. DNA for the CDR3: TGTGCCAGCAGCTTAGTGGGGGAGACCCAGTACTTC. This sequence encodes CASSLVGETQYF.

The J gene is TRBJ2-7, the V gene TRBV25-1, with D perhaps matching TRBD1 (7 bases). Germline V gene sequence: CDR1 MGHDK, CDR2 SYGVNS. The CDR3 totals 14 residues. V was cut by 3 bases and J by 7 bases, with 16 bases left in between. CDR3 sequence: CASSDGGGAGEQYF. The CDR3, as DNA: TGTGCCAGCAGTGATGGAGGGGGCGCTGGGGAGCAGTACTTC.

CDR3 sequence: CASSEFGNRNEQFF. CDR3 in DNA: TGTGCCAGCAGTGAATTCGGGAACCGCAATGAGCAGTTCTTC. V usage is TRBV2 and J usage is TRBJ2-1; perhaps TRBD2 as D (5 bases). The CDR3 is 14 amino acids. Germline CDR1 reads SNHLY; CDR2 reads FYNNEI. Trimming stripped 2 bases from V and 6 bases from J, with 11 bases between.

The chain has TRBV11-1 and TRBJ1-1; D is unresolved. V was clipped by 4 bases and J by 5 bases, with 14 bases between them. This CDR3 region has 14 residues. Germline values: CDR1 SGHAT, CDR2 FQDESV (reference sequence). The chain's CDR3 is CASSSGPPGTEAFF. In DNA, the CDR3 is TGTGCCAGCAGCTCCGGGCCCCCTGGGACTGAAGCTTTCTTT.

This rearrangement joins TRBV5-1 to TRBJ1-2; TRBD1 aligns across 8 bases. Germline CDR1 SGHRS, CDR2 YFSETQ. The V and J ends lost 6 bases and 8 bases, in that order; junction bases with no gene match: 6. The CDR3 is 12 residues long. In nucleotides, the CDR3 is TGCGCCAGCACGGACAGGGCGACGGGCTACACCTTC. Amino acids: CASTDRATGYTF.

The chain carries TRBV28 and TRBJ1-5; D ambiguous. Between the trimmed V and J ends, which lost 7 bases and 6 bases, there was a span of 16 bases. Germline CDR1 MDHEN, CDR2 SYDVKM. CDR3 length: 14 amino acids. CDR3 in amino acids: CASKSDPNRQPQHF. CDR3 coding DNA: TGTGCCAGCAAGTCCGATCCTAATCGTCAGCCCCAGCATTTT.

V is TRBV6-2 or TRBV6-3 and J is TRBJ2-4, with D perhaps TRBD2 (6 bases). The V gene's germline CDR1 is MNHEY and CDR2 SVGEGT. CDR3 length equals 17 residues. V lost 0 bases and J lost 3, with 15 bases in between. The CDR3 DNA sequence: TGTGCCAGCAGTTACTCCGGGAGAAGGTTATACAAAAACATTCAGTACTTC. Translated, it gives CASSYSGRRLYKNIQYF.

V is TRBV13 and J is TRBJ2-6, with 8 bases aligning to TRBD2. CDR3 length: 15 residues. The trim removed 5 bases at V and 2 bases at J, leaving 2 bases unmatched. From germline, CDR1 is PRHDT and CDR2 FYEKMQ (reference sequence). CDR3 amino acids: CASSPGGTGANVLTF. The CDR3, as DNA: TGTGCCAGCAGCCCGGGGGGGACTGGGGCCAACGTCCTGACTTTC.

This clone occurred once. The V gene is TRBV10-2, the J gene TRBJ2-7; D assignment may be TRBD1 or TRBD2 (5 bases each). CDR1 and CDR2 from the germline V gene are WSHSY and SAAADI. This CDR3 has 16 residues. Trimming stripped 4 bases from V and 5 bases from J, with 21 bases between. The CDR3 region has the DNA TGCGCCAGCAGTGGCAGGGATCCCTCCCGGGGCGACGAGCAGTACTTC. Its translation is CASSGRDPSRGDEQYF.

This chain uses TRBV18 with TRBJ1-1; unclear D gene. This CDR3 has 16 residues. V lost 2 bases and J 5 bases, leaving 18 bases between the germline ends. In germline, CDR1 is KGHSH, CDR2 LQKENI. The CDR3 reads CASSPIELRVVTEAFF. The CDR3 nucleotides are TGTGCCAGCTCACCAATCGAATTGAGGGTTGTTACTGAAGCTTTCTTT.

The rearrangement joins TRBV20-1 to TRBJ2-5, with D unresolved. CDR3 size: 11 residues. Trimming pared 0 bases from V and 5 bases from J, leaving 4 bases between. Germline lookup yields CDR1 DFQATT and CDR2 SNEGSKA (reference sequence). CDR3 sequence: CSARDRETQYF. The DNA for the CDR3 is TGCAGTGCTAGAGATAGGGAGACCCAGTACTTC.

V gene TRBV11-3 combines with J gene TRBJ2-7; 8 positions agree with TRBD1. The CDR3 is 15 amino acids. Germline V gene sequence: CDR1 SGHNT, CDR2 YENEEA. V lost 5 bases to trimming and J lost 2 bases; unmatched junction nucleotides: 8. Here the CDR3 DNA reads TGTGCCAGCAGCCTATCCGGGACAGGCCCCTACGAGCAGTACTTC. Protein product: CASSLSGTGPYEQYF.

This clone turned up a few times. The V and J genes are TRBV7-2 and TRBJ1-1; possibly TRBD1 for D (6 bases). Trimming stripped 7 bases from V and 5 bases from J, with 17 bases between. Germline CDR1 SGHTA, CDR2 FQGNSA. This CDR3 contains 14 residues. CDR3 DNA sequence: TGTGCCAGCACCCCAACAGGGTCCGGAACTGAAGCTTTCTTT. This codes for CASTPTGSGTEAFF.

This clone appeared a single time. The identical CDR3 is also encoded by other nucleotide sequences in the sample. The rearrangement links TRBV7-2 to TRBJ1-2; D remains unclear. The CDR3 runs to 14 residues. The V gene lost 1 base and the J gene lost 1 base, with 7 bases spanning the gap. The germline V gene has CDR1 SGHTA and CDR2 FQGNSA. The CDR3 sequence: CASSLVPVNYGYTF. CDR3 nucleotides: TGTGCCAGCAGCTTAGTTCCGGTTAACTATGGCTACACCTTC.

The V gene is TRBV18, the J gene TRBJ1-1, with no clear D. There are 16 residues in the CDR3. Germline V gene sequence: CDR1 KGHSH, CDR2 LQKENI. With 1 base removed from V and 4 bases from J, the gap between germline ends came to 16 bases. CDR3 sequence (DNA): TGTGCCAGCTCACCACTACGGGTTGGAGGTGGCACTGAAGCTTTCTTT. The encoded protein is CASSPLRVGGGTEAFF.

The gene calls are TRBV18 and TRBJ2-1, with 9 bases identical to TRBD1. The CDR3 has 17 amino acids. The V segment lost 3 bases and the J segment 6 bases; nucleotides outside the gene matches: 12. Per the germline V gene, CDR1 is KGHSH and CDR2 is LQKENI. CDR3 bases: TGTGCCAGCTCACCCAGGACCGGGACAGGGTACCCCAATGAGCAGTTCTTC. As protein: CASSPRTGTGYPNEQFF.

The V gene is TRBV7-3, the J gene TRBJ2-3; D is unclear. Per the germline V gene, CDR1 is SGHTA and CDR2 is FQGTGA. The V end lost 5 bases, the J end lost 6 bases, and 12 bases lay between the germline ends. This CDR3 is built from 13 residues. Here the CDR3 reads CASSPSGRDTQYF. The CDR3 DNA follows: TGTGCCAGCAGCCCCTCGGGTAGGGATACGCAGTATTTT.

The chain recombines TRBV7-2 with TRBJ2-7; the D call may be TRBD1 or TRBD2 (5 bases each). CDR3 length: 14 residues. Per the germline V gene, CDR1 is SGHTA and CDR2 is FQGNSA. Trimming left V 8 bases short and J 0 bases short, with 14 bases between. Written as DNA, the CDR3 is TGTGCCAGCTCCCGGGCAGGGAGCTCCTACGAGCAGTACTTC. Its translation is CASSRAGSSYEQYF.

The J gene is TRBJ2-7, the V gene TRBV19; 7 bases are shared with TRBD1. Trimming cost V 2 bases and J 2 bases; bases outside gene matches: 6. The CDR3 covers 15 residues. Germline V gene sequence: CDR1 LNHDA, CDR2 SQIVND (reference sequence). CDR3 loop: CASSIIDRAPYEQYF. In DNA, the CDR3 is TGTGCCAGTAGTATAATCGACAGGGCTCCCTACGAGCAGTACTTC.

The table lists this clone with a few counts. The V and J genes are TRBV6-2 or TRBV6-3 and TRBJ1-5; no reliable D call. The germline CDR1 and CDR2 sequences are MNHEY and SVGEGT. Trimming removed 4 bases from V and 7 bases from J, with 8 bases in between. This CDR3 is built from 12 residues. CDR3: CASSSYKQPQHF. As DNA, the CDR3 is TGTGCCAGCAGTTCCTACAAACAGCCCCAGCATTTT.